This is a list of T cell receptor beta chains from one sample in a study of cytomegalovirus exposure and HLA in healthy donors. Sequencing used immunoSEQ multiplex PCR; TCRdb keeps in-frame clones, though not all of them. Altogether about 100,000 clones are present, more than 75% being singletons, with the ten largest covering approximately 3.8%. The sample comprised PBMCs. These receptors were obtained from a woman aged 40 to 50 in good health and CMV-seronegative. Each CDR3 is given with its conserved first and last residue. Fields, in order: CDR3 protein, CDR3 DNA, V gene, D gene, clone size, J gene, CDR3 length. D genes are given only for firm matches. Where a row states a size, it is once, few, many or the class of an expanded clone; other rows omit it.

CDR3aa: CASSRFQGTEAFF
CDR3nt: TGTGCCAGCAGCCGTTTCCAGGGCACTGAAGCTTTCTTT
v_gene: TRBV14
d_gene: .
abundance: many
j_gene: TRBJ1-1
len: 13

CDR3aa: CASNPGSDVSEAFF
CDR3nt: TGTGCCAGCAATCCAGGGTCAGACGTAAGTGAAGCTTTCTTT
v_gene: TRBV4-2
d_gene: .
abundance: .
j_gene: TRBJ1-1
len: 14

CDR3aa: CASSQTAGITEAFF
CDR3nt: TGTGCCAGCAGCCAAACCGCCGGGATTACTGAAGCTTTCTTT
v_gene: TRBV14
d_gene: .
abundance: .
j_gene: TRBJ1-1
len: 14

CDR3aa: CASSPSLRGNYGYTF
CDR3nt: TGTGCCAGCAGTCCCTCGTTACGGGGGAACTATGGCTACACCTTC
v_gene: TRBV28
d_gene: .
abundance: once
j_gene: TRBJ1-2
len: 15

CDR3aa: CASSRGTVSSTDTQYF
CDR3nt: TGTGCCAGCAGCAGGGGGACAGTAAGTAGCACAGATACGCAGTATTTT
v_gene: TRBV11-2
d_gene: TRBD1
abundance: .
j_gene: TRBJ2-3
len: 16

CDR3aa: CASSPGLAGQEQFF
CDR3nt: TGTGCCAGCTCACCGGGACTAGCGGGGCAGGAGCAGTTCTTC
v_gene: TRBV18
d_gene: TRBD2
abundance: .
j_gene: TRBJ2-1
len: 14

CDR3aa: CASSPNPSRGQETQYF
CDR3nt: TGTGCCAGCAGCCCCAACCCCTCTCGCGGCCAAGAGACCCAGTACTTC
v_gene: TRBV7-3
d_gene: .
abundance: .
j_gene: TRBJ2-5
len: 16

CDR3aa: CASSSQETQYF
CDR3nt: TGTGCCAGCAGCTCGCAAGAGACCCAGTACTTC
v_gene: TRBV7-2
d_gene: .
abundance: .
j_gene: TRBJ2-5
len: 11

CDR3aa: CASSPGLAGGGDTQYF
CDR3nt: TGTGCCAGCAGCCCTGGACTAGCGGGAGGTGGAGATACGCAGTATTTT
v_gene: TRBV7-2
d_gene: TRBD2
abundance: .
j_gene: TRBJ2-3
len: 16

CDR3aa: CASSPTGERGYTF
CDR3nt: TGTGCCAGCAGTCCTACAGGGGAGCGGGGCTACACCTTC
v_gene: TRBV6-4
d_gene: TRBD1
abundance: .
j_gene: TRBJ1-2
len: 13

CDR3aa: CATSRPAGGTEAFF
CDR3nt: TGTGCCACCAGCAGGCCGGCCGGGGGCACTGAAGCTTTCTTT
v_gene: TRBV15
d_gene: .
abundance: .
j_gene: TRBJ1-1
len: 14

CDR3aa: CASSRGPKNIQYF
CDR3nt: TGTGCCAGCAGTCGAGGGCCCAAAAACATTCAGTACTTC
v_gene: TRBV6-5
d_gene: .
abundance: .
j_gene: TRBJ2-4
len: 13

CDR3aa: CASSQEGGLKAFF
CDR3nt: TGCGCCAGCAGCCAAGAAGGTGGGCTGAAAGCTTTCTTT
v_gene: TRBV4-1
d_gene: .
abundance: .
j_gene: TRBJ1-1
len: 13

CDR3aa: CASSMARDTEAFF
CDR3nt: TGTGCCAGTAGTATGGCCAGGGACACTGAAGCTTTCTTT
v_gene: TRBV19
d_gene: .
abundance: .
j_gene: TRBJ1-1
len: 13

CDR3aa: CASSPGLAGGREQFF
CDR3nt: TGTGCCAGCAGCCCGGGACTAGCGGGGGGGCGTGAGCAGTTCTTC
v_gene: TRBV7-7
d_gene: TRBD2
abundance: few
j_gene: TRBJ2-1
len: 15

CDR3aa: CASSRQGLTEAFF
CDR3nt: TGTGCCAGCTCACGACAGGGGTTAACTGAAGCTTTCTTT
v_gene: TRBV18
d_gene: TRBD1
abundance: few
j_gene: TRBJ1-1
len: 13

CDR3aa: CASSYSDRALGYTF
CDR3nt: TGTGCCAGCAGTTACTCTGACAGGGCTTTGGGCTACACCTTC
v_gene: TRBV6-5
d_gene: TRBD1
abundance: .
j_gene: TRBJ1-2
len: 14

CDR3aa: CAISTGTGKYDEQFF
CDR3nt: TGTGCCATCAGTACCGGGACAGGGAAATATGATGAGCAGTTCTTC
v_gene: TRBV10-3
d_gene: TRBD1
abundance: .
j_gene: TRBJ2-1
len: 15

CDR3aa: CASSIGGGANTGELFF
CDR3nt: TGTGCCAGTAGTATCGGCGGGGGAGCGAACACCGGGGAGCTGTTTTTT
v_gene: TRBV19
d_gene: TRBD2
abundance: .
j_gene: TRBJ2-2
len: 16

CDR3aa: CASSPSGQGIYEQYF
CDR3nt: TGTGCCAGCAGCCCAAGCGGACAGGGCATTTACGAGCAGTACTTC
v_gene: TRBV5-6
d_gene: TRBD1
abundance: .
j_gene: TRBJ2-7
len: 15

CDR3aa: CSVARGDTEAFF
CDR3nt: TGCAGCGTTGCCAGGGGGGACACTGAAGCTTTCTTT
v_gene: TRBV29-1
d_gene: TRBD1
abundance: few
j_gene: TRBJ1-1
len: 12

CDR3aa: CASSQTGISYNSPLHF
CDR3nt: TGTGCCAGCAGCCAAACAGGGATCTCCTATAATTCACCCCTCCACTTT
v_gene: TRBV7-9
d_gene: .
abundance: .
j_gene: TRBJ1-6
len: 16

CDR3aa: CASSLREVTDTQYF
CDR3nt: TGCGCCAGCAGCTTACGAGAAGTGACAGATACGCAGTATTTT
v_gene: TRBV5-1
d_gene: .
abundance: .
j_gene: TRBJ2-3
len: 14

CDR3aa: CATSSQTGGYEQYF
CDR3nt: TGTGCCACCAGCTCCCAGACAGGGGGCTACGAGCAGTACTTC
v_gene: TRBV15
d_gene: TRBD1
abundance: .
j_gene: TRBJ2-7
len: 14

CDR3aa: CASSQPDSYEQYF
CDR3nt: TGTGCCAGCAGCCAGCCAGATTCGTACGAGCAGTACTTC
v_gene: TRBV14
d_gene: .
abundance: .
j_gene: TRBJ2-7
len: 13

CDR3aa: CASRRNQGREKLFF
CDR3nt: TGTGCCAGCAGACGTAACCAGGGTAGGGAAAAACTGTTTTTT
v_gene: TRBV6-5
d_gene: .
abundance: once
j_gene: TRBJ1-4
len: 14

CDR3aa: CASSQDGQSNQPQHF
CDR3nt: TGTGCCAGCAGCCAAGATGGACAGTCCAATCAGCCCCAGCATTTT
v_gene: TRBV4-2
d_gene: .
abundance: .
j_gene: TRBJ1-5
len: 15

CDR3aa: CASSLRGANGELFF
CDR3nt: TGTGCCAGCAGTTTACGCGGGGCGAACGGGGAGCTGTTTTTT
v_gene: TRBV27
d_gene: .
abundance: once
j_gene: TRBJ2-2
len: 14

CDR3aa: CASSSSVNTEAFF
CDR3nt: TGTGCCAGCAGCTCCTCAGTGAACACTGAAGCTTTCTTT
v_gene: TRBV7-2
d_gene: .
abundance: once
j_gene: TRBJ1-1
len: 13

CDR3aa: CATSRPWANSGNTIYF
CDR3nt: TGTGCCACCAGCAGACCTTGGGCCAACTCTGGAAACACCATATATTTT
v_gene: TRBV15
d_gene: .
abundance: .
j_gene: TRBJ1-3
len: 16

CDR3aa: CASSLMTGSTEKLFF
CDR3nt: TGTGCCAGCAGCCTCATGACAGGGAGCACTGAAAAACTGTTTTTT
v_gene: TRBV28
d_gene: TRBD1
abundance: .
j_gene: TRBJ1-4
len: 15

CDR3aa: CASSLDRGVVKNIQYF
CDR3nt: TGTGCCAGCAGTCTGGACAGGGGGGTGGTCAAAAACATTCAGTACTTC
v_gene: TRBV2
d_gene: TRBD1
abundance: .
j_gene: TRBJ2-4
len: 16

CDR3aa: CASSYESGAFNGYTF
CDR3nt: TGTGCCAGCAGTTACGAGTCAGGGGCCTTCAATGGCTACACCTTC
v_gene: TRBV6-5
d_gene: .
abundance: .
j_gene: TRBJ1-2
len: 15

CDR3aa: CASKGREGQPQHF
CDR3nt: TGTGCCAGCAAAGGCAGGGAAGGACAGCCCCAGCATTTT
v_gene: TRBV2
d_gene: .
abundance: .
j_gene: TRBJ1-5
len: 13

CDR3aa: CASAKTANTGELFF
CDR3nt: TGTGCCAGCGCTAAGACTGCGAACACCGGGGAGCTGTTTTTT
v_gene: TRBV7-3
d_gene: .
abundance: .
j_gene: TRBJ2-2
len: 14

CDR3aa: CASSESGARALAEAFF
CDR3nt: TGTGCCAGCAGCGAGTCAGGGGCTAGGGCGTTGGCTGAAGCTTTCTTT
v_gene: TRBV9
d_gene: .
abundance: .
j_gene: TRBJ1-1
len: 16

CDR3aa: CASRWRQGYGYTF
CDR3nt: TGTGCCAGCAGGTGGAGACAGGGCTATGGCTACACCTTC
v_gene: TRBV27
d_gene: TRBD1
abundance: .
j_gene: TRBJ1-2
len: 13

CDR3aa: CAIERPKQTTGGIGTGELFF
CDR3nt: TGTGCCATCGAACGACCAAAACAAACGACAGGGGGAATTGGCACCGGGGAGCTGTTTTTT
v_gene: TRBV10-3
d_gene: TRBD1
abundance: .
j_gene: TRBJ2-2
len: 20

CDR3aa: CASRPDRAASSGANVLTF
CDR3nt: TGTGCCAGCAGACCTGACAGGGCGGCTAGCTCTGGGGCCAACGTCCTGACTTTC
v_gene: TRBV27
d_gene: TRBD1
abundance: .
j_gene: TRBJ2-6
len: 18

CDR3aa: CATSSRRNTEAFF
CDR3nt: TGTGCCACCAGCAGCCGGAGGAACACTGAAGCTTTCTTT
v_gene: TRBV15
d_gene: .
abundance: .
j_gene: TRBJ1-1
len: 13

CDR3aa: CASSVQQGIGGYTF
CDR3nt: TGTGCCAGCAGCGTTCAACAGGGGATTGGTGGCTACACCTTC
v_gene: TRBV9
d_gene: TRBD1
abundance: .
j_gene: TRBJ1-2
len: 14

CDR3aa: CAWDRVFGEQFF
CDR3nt: TGTGCCTGGGACAGGGTATTTGGTGAGCAGTTCTTC
v_gene: TRBV30
d_gene: TRBD1
abundance: .
j_gene: TRBJ2-1
len: 12

CDR3aa: CASSDKGSGVYGPYGYTF
CDR3nt: TGCGCCAGCAGTGATAAGGGGTCGGGAGTGTACGGGCCCTATGGCTACACCTTC
v_gene: TRBV10-2
d_gene: .
abundance: .
j_gene: TRBJ1-2
len: 18

CDR3aa: CASISSYEQYF
CDR3nt: TGTGCCAGCATCTCCTCCTACGAGCAGTACTTC
v_gene: TRBV28
d_gene: .
abundance: once
j_gene: TRBJ2-7
len: 11

CDR3aa: CASSLMRGRGSSNQPQHF
CDR3nt: TGTGCCAGCAGCTTAATGAGGGGGCGAGGGAGTAGCAATCAGCCCCAGCATTTT
v_gene: TRBV7-8
d_gene: TRBD1
abundance: .
j_gene: TRBJ1-5
len: 18

CDR3aa: CASSLGDSLSYEQYF
CDR3nt: TGTGCCAGCAGCTTAGGGGACTCGCTATCCTACGAGCAGTACTTC
v_gene: TRBV11-2
d_gene: .
abundance: .
j_gene: TRBJ2-7
len: 15

CDR3aa: CASGRGTQYF
CDR3nt: TGTGCCAGCGGGAGGGGGACCCAGTACTTC
v_gene: TRBV6-5
d_gene: TRBD2
abundance: .
j_gene: TRBJ2-5
len: 10

CDR3aa: CASSLDGLAPEQFF
CDR3nt: TGTGCCAGCAGCTTAGATGGACTAGCCCCTGAGCAGTTCTTC
v_gene: TRBV7-6
d_gene: TRBD2
abundance: few
j_gene: TRBJ2-1
len: 14

CDR3aa: CASSPTSGGQETQYF
CDR3nt: TGTGCCAGCAGCCCAACTAGCGGGGGACAAGAGACCCAGTACTTC
v_gene: TRBV9
d_gene: TRBD2
abundance: .
j_gene: TRBJ2-5
len: 15

CDR3aa: CASSFGWTGGSPLHF
CDR3nt: TGTGCCAGCAGTTTCGGGTGGACGGGGGGTTCACCCCTCCACTTT
v_gene: TRBV28
d_gene: .
abundance: .
j_gene: TRBJ1-6
len: 15

CDR3aa: CASSPRQGLATEAFF
CDR3nt: TGTGCCAGCAGTCCTCGACAGGGTTTGGCCACTGAAGCTTTCTTT
v_gene: TRBV27
d_gene: TRBD1
abundance: .
j_gene: TRBJ1-1
len: 15

CDR3aa: CSARTAEGDSNQPQHF
CDR3nt: TGCAGCGCCAGGACAGCCGAGGGGGATAGCAATCAGCCCCAGCATTTT
v_gene: TRBV29-1
d_gene: .
abundance: once
j_gene: TRBJ1-5
len: 16

CDR3aa: CATSGQGVGGYTF
CDR3nt: TGTGCCACGAGCGGACAGGGTGTAGGCGGCTACACCTTC
v_gene: TRBV15
d_gene: TRBD1
abundance: .
j_gene: TRBJ1-2
len: 13

CDR3aa: CASSVEQVTGELFF
CDR3nt: TGTGCCAGCAGTGTAGAACAGGTCACCGGGGAGCTGTTTTTT
v_gene: TRBV2
d_gene: .
abundance: .
j_gene: TRBJ2-2
len: 14

CDR3aa: CTSSPHGGWRNNEQFF
CDR3nt: TGCACCAGCAGCCCACACGGCGGGTGGAGGAACAATGAGCAGTTCTTC
v_gene: TRBV1
d_gene: .
abundance: few
j_gene: TRBJ2-1
len: 16

CDR3aa: CASSLTWDRGLPETQYF
CDR3nt: TGTGCCAGCAGCTTAACCTGGGACAGGGGGCTTCCAGAGACCCAGTACTTC
v_gene: TRBV7-2
d_gene: TRBD1
abundance: .
j_gene: TRBJ2-5
len: 17

CDR3aa: CASSLALDKEAFF
CDR3nt: TGTGCCAGCAGCTTAGCCCTTGACAAGGAAGCTTTCTTT
v_gene: TRBV7-9
d_gene: .
abundance: few
j_gene: TRBJ1-1
len: 13

CDR3aa: CASSATGLSGYNEQFF
CDR3nt: TGTGCCAGCAGCGCCACAGGGCTTTCGGGATACAATGAGCAGTTCTTC
v_gene: TRBV5-4
d_gene: .
abundance: .
j_gene: TRBJ2-1
len: 16

CDR3aa: CASSGLGLETQYF
CDR3nt: TGTGCCAGCAGCGGCCTAGGTTTAGAGACCCAGTACTTC
v_gene: TRBV11-3
d_gene: .
abundance: .
j_gene: TRBJ2-5
len: 13